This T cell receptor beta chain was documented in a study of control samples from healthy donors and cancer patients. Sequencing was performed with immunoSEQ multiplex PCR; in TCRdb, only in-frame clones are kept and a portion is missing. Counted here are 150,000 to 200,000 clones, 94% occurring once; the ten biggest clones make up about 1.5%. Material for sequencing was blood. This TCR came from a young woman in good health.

The chain's CDR3 is CASSLEGLAHTF. The CDR3 DNA follows: TGTGCCAGCAGCTTAGAGGGGTTAGCGCATACCTTC. This rearrangement joins TRBV11-2 to TRBJ1-2; D not resolved. CDR1 is SGHAT and CDR2 is FQNNGV in the germline V gene. The V and J ends lost 0 bases and 14 bases respectively, with 13 bases between them. The CDR3 is 12 residues long. Full variable domain (outside the CDR3, taken from reference TRBV11-2 and TRBJ1-2): EAGVAQSPRYKIIEKRQSVAFWCNPISGHATLYWYQQILGQGPKLLIQFQNNGVVDDSQLPKDRFSAERLKGVDSTLKIQPAKLEDSAVYLCASSLEGLAHTFGSGTRLTVV.